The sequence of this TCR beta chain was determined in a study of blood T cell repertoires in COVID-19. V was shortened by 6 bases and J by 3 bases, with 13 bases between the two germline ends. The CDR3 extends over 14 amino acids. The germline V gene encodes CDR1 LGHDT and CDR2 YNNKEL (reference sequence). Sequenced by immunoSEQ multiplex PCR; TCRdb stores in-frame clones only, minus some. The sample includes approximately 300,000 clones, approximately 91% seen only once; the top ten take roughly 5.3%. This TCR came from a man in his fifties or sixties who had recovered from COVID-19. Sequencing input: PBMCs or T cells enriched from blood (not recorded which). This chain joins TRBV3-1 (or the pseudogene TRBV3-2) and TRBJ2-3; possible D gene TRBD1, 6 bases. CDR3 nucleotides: TGTGCCAGCAGTGGAAGGGGGTGGACAGATACGCAGTATTTT. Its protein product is CASSGRGWTDTQYF.